These 16 T cell receptor beta chains were all obtained from the same sample, sequenced in a study of T cells in Graves' hyperthyroidism and ophthalmopathy. TCR beta CDR3 sequences were amplified from RNA transcripts. Using the HTBI primer set, a first-round RT-PCR was run on the TCR CDR3. TCRdb reprocessed the multiplex PCR reads with MiXCR, giving one entry per CDR3 protein. The top ten hold about 19% of the sample, which has about 380,000 distinct CDR3 sequences, 14% seen once. Sequencing input: blood. The receptors originated from a woman in her 30s with Graves' ophthalmopathy.

This clonotype was counted many times. The CDR3 here is CASSPFARASSYNSPLHF. The CDR3 nucleotides read TGTGCCAGCAGTCCATTCGCCAGGGCTAGCTCCTATAATTCACCCCTCCACTTT. V is TRBV27 and J is TRBJ1-6; the D gene is possibly TRBD1 (5 bases). Trimming took 5 bases from V and 0 from J, leaving 17 bases between them. Germline V CDR1 and CDR2: MNHEY, SMNVEV (reference sequence). The CDR3 length is 18 residues.

The table lists this clonotype with many counts. The V and J genes are TRBV7-8 and TRBJ2-5; no clear D. CDR1 is SGHVS, CDR2 FQNEAQ, per germline. The length of the CDR3 is 13 residues. V was pared by 2 bases and J by 1 base, with 5 bases between. This chain's CDR3 is CASSLFPQETQYF. CDR3 bases: TGTGCCAGCAGCTTATTTCCCCAAGAGACCCAGTACTTC.

This clonotype was counted many times. The chain has TRBV28 and TRBJ1-5; TRBD1 agrees at 12 bases. Germline V gene lookup returns CDR1 MDHEN and CDR2 SYDVKM. V dropped 2 bases and J dropped 7; count of bases not matched to a gene: 0. The CDR3 runs to 14 residues. Here the CDR3 DNA reads TGTGCCAGCAGTTTAGGGACAGGGGGCCAGCCCCAGCATTTT. This translates into CASSLGTGGQPQHF.

This clonotype was observed a handful of times. The genes are TRBV6-2 or TRBV6-3 and TRBJ2-7; 11 positions agree with TRBD2. This CDR3 has 15 residues. J was trimmed by 2 bases and V by 2 bases; bases with no gene match: 2. CDR1 MNHEY and CDR2 SVGEGT come from the germline V gene. The CDR3 DNA is TGTGCCAGCAGTTACCCGACTAGCGGGGCCTACGAGCAGTACTTC. Its translation: CASSYPTSGAYEQYF.

Regarding this clonotype: A read error may be the cause here, since a much bigger clone is one base away. The chain combines TRBV28 with TRBJ2-1, with 7 bases that match TRBD2. In germline, CDR1 is MDHEN, CDR2 SYDVKM. V was clipped by 7 bases and J by 5 bases; unmatched bases: 5. This CDR3 has 13 amino acids. This CDR3 is CASTGTNNNEQFF. Written as DNA, the CDR3 is TGTGCCAGCACAGGGACTAACAACAATGAGCAGTTCTTC.

This clonotype was found many times. V gene TRBV11-2 combines with J gene TRBJ2-3, with 10 bases fitting TRBD2. The V gene's germline CDR1 is SGHAT and CDR2 FQNNGV. J lost 6 bases, V lost 0 bases, and 3 bases had no gene match. CDR3 length: 15 residues. The CDR3 loop reads CASSLESSGGDTQYF. The DNA of the CDR3 is TGTGCCAGCAGCTTAGAATCTAGCGGGGGTGATACGCAGTATTTT.

This clonotype has ten or more counts. This chain connects TRBV20-1 to TRBJ2-7; TRBD1 is a possible D gene (5 bases). This CDR3 has 13 residues. Germline assignment: CDR1 DFQATT and CDR2 SNEGSKA (reference sequence). V was cut by 3 bases and J by 2 bases, with 11 bases left in between. The CDR3: CSARTDSPYEQYF. The CDR3 bases are TGCAGTGCTAGGACAGATTCTCCCTACGAGCAGTACTTC.

The V and J genes are TRBV2 and TRBJ2-7, with D possibly being TRBD1 (5 bases). With 7 bases removed from V and 3 bases from J, the gap between germline ends came to 10 bases. Germline lookup yields CDR1 SNHLY and CDR2 FYNNEI. The CDR3 covers 12 residues. The CDR3 coding sequence is TGTGCCAGCACCTATCAGGGCTACGAGCAGTACTTC. This sequence encodes CASTYQGYEQYF.

This clonotype was found many times. The chain carries TRBV2 and TRBJ1-6; D uncertain. With 5 bases removed from V and 5 bases from J, the gap between germline ends came to 10 bases. The CDR3 totals 14 residues. Germline V gives CDR1 SNHLY, CDR2 FYNNEI. DNA for the CDR3: TGTGCCAGCAGTCAGGTTGTTGATAATTCACCCCTCCACTTT. It encodes CASSQVVDNSPLHF.

The rearrangement links TRBV20-1 to TRBJ1-2; 7 nucleotides line up with TRBD1. Germline CDR1 and CDR2: DFQATT and SNEGSKA (reference sequence). V dropped 5 bases and J dropped 8; count of bases not matched to a gene: 14. The CDR3 runs to 14 residues. The CDR3: CSAGEGQWGEGYTF. The CDR3 DNA reads TGCAGTGCTGGGGAGGGACAGTGGGGGGAGGGCTACACCTTC.

This clonotype was observed many times. This chain links TRBV7-2 with TRBJ2-5; 12 nucleotides line up with TRBD2. Germline V gene sequence: CDR1 SGHTA, CDR2 FQGNSA. The CDR3 consists of 16 residues. The ends lost 5 bases at V and 2 bases at J; junction bases unmatched: 6. Written as DNA, the CDR3 is TGTGCCAGCAGCCGAGAACTAGCGGGGGGACAAGAGACCCAGTACTTC. Translation: CASSRELAGGQETQYF.

This clonotype has a count of ten or more. V usage is TRBV12-3 or TRBV12-4 and J usage is TRBJ2-1; tentative D call: TRBD1 (6 bases). V lost 6 bases and J 3 bases, leaving 21 bases between the germline ends. The CDR3 is 17 amino acids. This chain's CDR3 is CASSPTYSGHIYNEQFF. CDR3 bases: TGTGCCAGCAGCCCTACCTATTCGGGACACATCTACAATGAGCAGTTCTTC.

This clonotype was observed many times. This sequence joins TRBV20-1 and TRBJ2-3; 8 nucleotides agree with TRBD2. CDR3 length: 14 amino acids. CDR1 DFQATT and CDR2 SNEGSKA come from the germline V gene (reference sequence). Trimming cost V 5 bases and J 2 bases; bases outside gene matches: 6. In nucleotides, the CDR3 is TGCAGTGCTCCGACTAGCGCGATCACAGATACGCAGTATTTT. As protein: CSAPTSAITDTQYF.

This clonotype appeared many times. V usage is TRBV6-1 and J usage is TRBJ1-2; D is undetermined. Germline assignment: CDR1 MNHNS and CDR2 SASEGT. The CDR3 has 16 residues. V was trimmed by 7 bases and J by 4 bases, leaving 22 bases between them. This CDR3 reads CASNKGRATSRYGYTF. The CDR3 bases are TGTGCCAGCAATAAGGGCCGGGCTACGTCGCGCTATGGCTACACCTTC.

This clonotype was seen many times. The J gene is TRBJ1-2, the V gene TRBV6-1; TRBD1 matches 8 bases. The ends lost 7 bases at V and 3 bases at J; junction bases unmatched: 7. This CDR3 comprises 14 residues. Germline lookup yields CDR1 MNHNS and CDR2 SASEGT. The CDR3 nucleotides read TGTGCCAGCACCCAGGACAGGGTCGACTATGGCTACACCTTC. Protein sequence: CASTQDRVDYGYTF.

Note on this clonotype: This may arise from a read error, as a much more abundant clone is one base away. The rearrangement links TRBV7-9 to TRBJ1-3; D might be TRBD1 (5 bases). This CDR3 has 15 residues. Looked up from germline, CDR1 is SEHNR and CDR2 is FQNEAQ (reference sequence). Between the trimmed V and J ends, which lost 1 base and 4 bases, there was a span of 11 bases. As DNA, the CDR3 is TGTGCCAGCAGCTTAGATCGACAGACGGGAAACACCATATATTTT. It specifies CASSLDRQTGNTIYF.